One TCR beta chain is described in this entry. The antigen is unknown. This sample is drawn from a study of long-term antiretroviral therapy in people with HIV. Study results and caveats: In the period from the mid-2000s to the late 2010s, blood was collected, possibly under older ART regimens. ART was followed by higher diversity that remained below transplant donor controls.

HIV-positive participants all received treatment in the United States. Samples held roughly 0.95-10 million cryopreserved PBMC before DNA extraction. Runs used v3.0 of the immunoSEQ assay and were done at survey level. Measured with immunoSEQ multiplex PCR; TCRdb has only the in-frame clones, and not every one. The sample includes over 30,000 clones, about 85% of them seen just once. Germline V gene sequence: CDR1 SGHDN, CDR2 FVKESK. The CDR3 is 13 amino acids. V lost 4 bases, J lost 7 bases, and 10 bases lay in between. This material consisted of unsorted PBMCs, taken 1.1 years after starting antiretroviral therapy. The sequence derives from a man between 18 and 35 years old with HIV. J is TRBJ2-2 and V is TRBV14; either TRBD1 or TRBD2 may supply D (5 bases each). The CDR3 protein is CASSPRDGGELFF. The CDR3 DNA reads TGTGCCAGCAGCCCCAGGGACGGCGGGGAGCTGTTTTTT.